The entry below gives a single T cell receptor beta chain sequence along with its context. Profiling relied on immunoSEQ multiplex PCR, and the TCRdb table lists in-frame clones only, not all of them. The profile shows fewer than 5,500 clones, roughly 90% of them singletons. As to time point: newly diagnosed, previously untreated cHL patient sample. CD8+ T cells were isolated from thawed PBMCs by magnetic negative selection. These data come from a study of PD-1 blockade in classical Hodgkin lymphoma. Germline V lookup: CDR1 MGHDK, CDR2 SYGVNS. This CDR3 has 15 residues. With V trimmed by 4 bases and J by 1 base, 5 bases remained unmatched.

V and J are TRBV25-1 and TRBJ2-5; 8 bases agree with TRBD2. This sequence originates from a human donor with classical Hodgkin lymphoma. The material sequenced was CD8+ T cells from blood. The CDR3 spells CASSGVAGSQETQYF. CDR3 nucleotide sequence: TGTGCCAGCAGTGGGGTAGCGGGATCCCAAGAGACCCAGTACTTC.